Presented here are 20 T cell receptor beta chains from one specimen sequenced in a study of tumor and adjacent non-tumor tissue in lung cancer. Three rounds of nested PCR, following a modified ARM-PCR protocol, produced the TCRbeta library. A single record per CDR3 protein comes from TCRdb applying MiXCR to the multiplex PCR reads. The table includes some 200,000 distinct CDR3 sequences, 70% to 75% detected once. No cell sorting was done before RNA was extracted from the tissue. Source material: lung tumor tissue. All receptors derive from a man in his 60s with non-small cell lung cancer.

Regarding this clonotype: Given a much more abundant clone one base away, this may be a read error. The rearrangement links TRBV20-1 to TRBJ2-5; 11 nucleotides line up with TRBD1. Germline CDR1 reads DFQATT; CDR2 reads SNEGSKA (reference sequence). The CDR3 is made up of 16 amino acids. CDR3 coding DNA: TGCAGTGCTAGAAACTCGGACAGGGGGCGCAGCGAGACCCAGTGCTTC. It specifies CSARNSDRGRSETQCF.

This clonotype was seen at least ten times. This sequence joins TRBV4-3 and TRBJ2-3; D is uncertain. The CDR3 consists of 17 residues. Germline assignment: CDR1 LGHNA and CDR2 YSLEER. Trimming cost V 0 bases and J 2 bases, with 15 bases left between them. CDR3 bases: TGCGCCAGCAGCCAAGATCGAGGCTTATGGGCCACAGATACGCAGTATTTT. Translated: CASSQDRGLWATDTQYF.

Concerning this clonotype: A much larger clone differs by one base, so this may be a read error. The rearrangement joins TRBV14 to TRBJ2-7; D is perhaps TRBD1 or TRBD2 (5 bases each). V lost 3 bases to trimming and J lost 6 bases, with 15 bases between them. Per germline, CDR1 SGHDN and CDR2 FVKESK. The CDR3 contains 14 residues. CDR3 sequence (DNA): TGTGCCAGCAGCCAGATGGGACCGACGCGCGAGCAGTACTTC. Protein product: CASSQMGPTREQYF.

A word on this clonotype: A much more abundant neighbour one base away suggests this may be a read error. The chain has TRBV6-4 and TRBJ2-2, with D uncertain. V lost 4 bases and J lost 8, with 14 bases in between. The CDR3 runs 14 residues. Looked up from germline, CDR1 is MRHNA and CDR2 is SNTAGT. The CDR3 region has the DNA TGTGCCAGCAGTGCCACCCCTGGAAATGGGGAGCTGTTTTTT. Translating it yields CASSATPGNGELFF.

This clonotype was seen only a few times. The chain recombines TRBV20-1 with TRBJ2-2, with 7 bases lining up with TRBD2. The CDR3 has 14 residues. V shed 1 base and J 5 bases; nucleotides not matched to a gene: 4. The germline V gene has CDR1 DFQATT and CDR2 SNEGSKA (reference sequence). CDR3 region: CSARGGAGTGELFF. Written as DNA, the CDR3 is TGCAGTGCTAGAGGGGGAGCGGGGACCGGGGAGCTGTTTTTT.

A remark on this clonotype: Mismatch with germline at one junction end may stem from a read error. The chain couples TRBV5-1 to TRBJ2-3, with D perhaps TRBD2 (5 bases). Germline V CDR1 and CDR2: SGHRS, YFSETQ. The CDR3 runs to 15 residues. CDR3: CASTLLGNRADTQYF. The CDR3 bases are TGTGCCAGCACTCTACTCGGGAATCGGGCAGATACGCAGTATTTT.

As concerns this clonotype: The germline gene is not matched at one end of the junction; a read error may be the cause. This chain uses TRBV11-2 with TRBJ2-1, with TRBD1 as a possible D gene (6 bases). Germline CDR1 is SGHAT and CDR2 is FQNNGV. This CDR3 spans 14 amino acids. DNA for the CDR3: TGTGCTAGCAGCTTAGGGACATGGAACAACGAGCAGTTCTTC. This translates into CASSLGTWNNEQFF.

This clonotype was picked up many times. V is TRBV12-3 or TRBV12-4 and J is TRBJ1-2, with 7 nucleotides matching TRBD1. The CDR3 loop spans 13 amino acids. Germline trimming cut 6 bases from V and 8 bases from J; bases unmatched to any gene: 9. The CDR3 loop reads CASSLSDRAGYTF. As DNA, the CDR3 is TGTGCCAGCAGCCTAAGCGACAGGGCAGGCTACACCTTC.

Concerning this clonotype itself: Since the CDR3 does not end with the conserved phenylalanine or tryptophan, this likely comes from a read error. The CDR3 sequence: CASSRGQGAFEKLFY. The DNA of the CDR3 is TGTGCCAGCAGCCGCGGGCAGGGGGCATTTGAAAAACTGTTTTAT. The rearrangement links TRBV6-5 to TRBJ1-4; 8 positions match TRBD1. Per germline, CDR1 MNHEY and CDR2 SVGAGI. The CDR3 loop spans 15 amino acids. Germline trimming cut 6 bases from V and 7 bases from J; bases unmatched to any gene: 10.

Notes on this clonotype: Its ends do not fully match the called genes, so a read error is possible. The J gene is TRBJ1-1, the V gene TRBV5-1, with D possibly TRBD1 on 6 matching bases. Germline V gene sequence: CDR1 SGHRS, CDR2 YFSETQ. The CDR3 runs 14 residues. CDR3 in amino acids: CTSSPLTGNTEAFF. DNA of the CDR3: TGCACCAGCAGCCCGTTGACAGGGAACACTGAAGCTTTCTTT.

This clonotype was counted a single time. This chain uses TRBV20-1 with TRBJ1-1; TRBD1 is a possible D gene (6 bases). Deletions cut 4 bases from V and 4 bases from J, with 13 bases between. The CDR3 is 13 amino acids. CDR1 and CDR2 (germline): DFQATT, SNEGSKA (reference sequence). This CDR3 is CSATSTGLTEAFF. CDR3 bases: TGCAGTGCTACTTCCACAGGGCTCACTGAAGCTTTCTTT.

About this clonotype itself: A much more abundant neighbour one base away suggests this may be a read error. The V gene is TRBV20-1, the J gene TRBJ2-7; 10 nucleotides line up with TRBD1. The CDR3 loop spans 13 amino acids. Germline V gene data show CDR1 as DFQATT and CDR2 as SNEGSKA (reference sequence). Trimming at V came to 6 bases and at J to 4 bases, leaving 6 bases not matched to a gene. This CDR3 reads CSASRQGAYEQYF. The CDR3 region has the DNA TGCAGTGCCTCCAGACAGGGGGCATACGAGCAGTACTTC.

Regarding this clonotype: Mismatch with germline at one junction end may stem from a read error. The V and J genes are TRBV20-1 and TRBJ1-2, with D possibly TRBD1 on 6 matching bases. This CDR3 has 11 residues. Germline CDR1 reads DFQATT; CDR2 reads SNEGSKA (reference sequence). CDR3 nucleotide sequence: TGCAGTTCGACCGGGACAACAGGCTACATCTTC. This encodes CSSTGTTGYIF.

As for this clonotype: A read error is possible here, since a much larger clone lies one base away. This chain uses TRBV6-2 or TRBV6-3 with TRBJ2-7; TRBD2 might be the D (5 bases). CDR3 length equals 15 residues. Germline CDR1 MNHEY, CDR2 SVGEGT. V was cut by 7 bases and J by 5 bases, with 21 bases left in between. CDR3 DNA: TGTGCCAGCACCGACCCGACTACCCGAAGGCACGAGCAGTACTTC. It codes for CASTDPTTRRHEQYF.

As for this clonotype: The junction shows a germline mismatch at one end, possibly a read error. The CDR3 is CSARPGHPTVEMFF. The CDR3 DNA sequence: TGCAGTGCTAGACCGGGACACCCCACCGTGGAGATGTTTTTT. V usage is TRBV20-1 and J usage is TRBJ2-2; possibly TRBD1 for D (6 bases). The CDR3 sequence is 14 residues long. From germline, CDR1 is DFQATT and CDR2 SNEGSKA (reference sequence).

This clonotype was seen more than once but under ten times. This rearrangement joins TRBV10-2 to TRBJ2-1; D is undetermined. Germline-derived CDR1 and CDR2 are WSHSY and SAAADI. V was trimmed by 3 bases and J by 7 bases, leaving 7 bases between them. This CDR3 contains 12 residues. The CDR3 DNA follows: TGCGCCAGCAGTGATAGTGGGAATGAGCAGTTCTTC. Its protein product is CASSDSGNEQFF.

This clonotype appeared a few times. No conserved phenylalanine or tryptophan ends this CDR3, so it is likely a read error. The V gene is TRBV6-1, the J gene TRBJ2-2; tentatively, D is TRBD1 or TRBD2 (5 bases each). The germline V gene encodes CDR1 MNHNS and CDR2 SASEGT. The CDR3 contains 14 residues. The CDR3 bases are TGTGCCAGCAGGAGGGGAATCAACAACGGGGAGCTGTTTTTA. Protein: CASRRGINNGELFL.

Worth noting for this clonotype: This may be a read error: a much more frequent sequence differs by one nucleotide. The chain recombines TRBV29-1 with TRBJ1-2; D unclear. The length of the CDR3 is 11 residues. The V gene's germline CDR1 is SQVTM and CDR2 ANQGSEA. The CDR3 region is CNVESSYGYTF. The CDR3 nucleotides are TGCAACGTTGAATCAAGCTATGGCTACACCTTC.

In its sample, this clonotype was seen many times. V and J are TRBV12-3 or TRBV12-4 and TRBJ2-7; D ambiguous. Trimming shortened V by 2 bases and J by 4 bases, and 6 bases separated the two germline ends. The CDR3 has 12 residues. CDR3 DNA sequence: TGTGCCAGCAGTTTATATCAGTACGAGCAGTACTTC. Translating it yields CASSLYQYEQYF.

The V gene is TRBV6-5, the J gene TRBJ2-7; perhaps TRBD2 as D (7 bases). The CDR3 length is 15 residues. CDR1 is MNHEY and CDR2 is SVGAGI in the germline V gene. Trimming removed 6 bases from V and 4 bases from J, with 19 bases in between. This chain's CDR3 is CASRSPQRGGYEQYF. The CDR3 nucleotides are TGTGCCAGCAGATCCCCCCAGAGGGGGGGATACGAGCAGTACTTC.